This TCR beta chain was captured by sequencing in a study of cytomegalovirus exposure and HLA in healthy donors. Turning to the study itself: Membership in the Caucasian-associated ancestry cluster was found for 81% of fewer than 450 genotyped donors.

Use of 60 Vbeta and 13 Jbeta primers characterized the PCR. Sequenced by immunoSEQ multiplex PCR; TCRdb stores in-frame clones only, minus some. Of about 140,000 clones listed, roughly two thirds are singletons. Study-level results: About 87% or about 30% of the time was how often most TCR beta V segments were productive, according to an earlier analysis.

With regard to this clone: The antigen is undetermined.

The germline V gene encodes CDR1 SGHVS and CDR2 FNYEAQ. CDR3 length: 15 amino acids. Trimming cost V 5 bases and J 4 bases; bases outside gene matches: 5. The source is a middle-aged woman in good health and CMV-seronegative. The gene calls are TRBV7-6 and TRBJ2-3; 11 nucleotides match TRBD2. The sequencing sample was made of PBMCs. CDR3: CASSPLAGGPDTQYF. CDR3 in DNA: TGTGCCAGCAGCCCTCTAGCGGGGGGTCCAGATACGCAGTATTTT. Variable domain in full (rest from reference TRBV7-6 and TRBJ2-3): GAGVSQSPRYKVTKRGQDVALRCDPISGHVSLYWYRQALGQGPEFLTYFNYEAQQDKSGLPNDRFSAERPEGSISTLTIQRTEQRDSAMYRCASSPLAGGPDTQYFGPGTRLTVL.